This TCR beta chain is from a study of metastatic and nonmetastatic thyroid tumors. For the study at large: From malignant and benign thyroid patients, repertoires in blood and in tumor or nodule tissue were compared. Study findings and constraints: Reported TCR beta diversity, measured in blood and tumor, was significantly higher for malignant thyroid tumors than for benign nodules.

A word on this clone: The target antigen is unknown.

V was clipped by 7 bases and J by 2 bases, with 14 bases between them. The CDR3 totals 15 residues. In germline, CDR1 is SGHTA, CDR2 FQGNSA. Original analysis: Built for papillary thyroid cancer, a distant-metastasis classifier drew on CDR3 differences across clinicopathological groups. Using MiXCR, TCRdb reanalyzed the PCR reads. TCRdb's processing, not the authors' own work, is the source of the V and J calls. The sample has tens of thousands of clones; around 19% are singletons. No patient had received any treatment before thyroid surgery. This chain joins TRBV7-2 and TRBJ1-4; TRBD1 is a possible D gene (5 bases). The sequenced sample was blood. The clonotype comes from a female donor with papillary thyroid cancer or a benign thyroid nodule (not recorded which). Some clones in this sample may be carry-over from other donors' samples. This CDR3 is CASIRTPTTNEKLFF. In DNA form, the CDR3 reads TGTGCCAGCATCCGGACACCCACCACTAATGAAAAACTGTTTTTT.